This TCR beta chain is drawn from a study of CD8 T cells in Susac syndrome. RNA, at about 0.45 to 1 ug, was reverse transcribed with random hexamers. An immunoSEQ multiplex PCR amplified TCR beta CDR3 over 54 Vbeta and 13 Jbeta. TCRdb redid the calling of the immunoSEQ multiplex PCR reads with MiXCR, one entry per CDR3 protein. The table lists 100,000 to 150,000 distinct CDR3 sequences, around 94% of them singletons. Trimming at V came to 4 bases and at J to 5 bases, leaving 6 bases not matched to a gene. The CDR3 is 14 amino acids. V gene TRBV12-3 or TRBV12-4 combines with J gene TRBJ2-5; 8 nucleotides match TRBD1. The sequencing sample was made of CD8+ T cells from PBMCs. This sequence was found in a human donor with Susac syndrome. Here the CDR3 reads CASSSSGGWETQYF. In nucleotides, the CDR3 is TGTGCCAGCAGTTCCTCAGGGGGCTGGGAGACCCAGTACTTC.